This TCR beta chain was found in a study of T-cell memory formation after mild COVID-19. Study-level points and caveats: Contracting clones, day 15 to 85, had balanced CD4/CD8, and later expanders favored CD4+. Contracting CD4+ clones lay largely in CM and EM, with CD8+ ones residing in EMRA.

Each CDR3 protein is one row after TCRdb ran MiXCR on the 5' RACE reads. The profile shows under 400,000 distinct CDR3 sequences, under 25% of them singletons. Concerning this clonotype itself: The antigen is undetermined.

Germline CDR1 is MNHEY and CDR2 is SVGAGI. The V gene lost 2 bases and the J gene lost 3 bases, with 15 bases spanning the gap. This CDR3 contains 16 residues. Sequencing was performed on PBMCs or a T cell subset sorted from them (not recorded which). The chain uses TRBV6-5 and TRBJ2-3, with a weak D call TRBD2 (5 bases). This receptor was taken from an adult woman who had mild COVID-19 (a few samples of this study predate the infection). Cell type and time point are not known. The CDR3 DNA is TGTGCCAGCAGTTACGTGCCCACTAGACGGACAGATACGCAGTATTTT. It encodes CASSYVPTRRTDTQYF.